One and the same sample provided the 21 T cell receptor beta chains below, sequenced in a study of vaccination and CD4 T cells after COVID-19. Their target antigens are unknown. The assay that was used to sequence DNA from cultured CD4+ T cells was the Oncomine TCR Beta short-read assay. TCRdb re-derived calls from the PCR reads in MiXCR, one entry per CDR3 protein. The sample contains 20,000 to 25,000 distinct CDR3 sequences, roughly 70% of which appear only once. Treatment noted: 10-day PBMC culture with coronavirus spike peptide pools or control peptides (ViraFEST assay). Sequenced material: CD4+ T cells from blood, cultured in vitro. The receptors come from a human donor who had recovered from COVID-19.

The chain employs TRBV3-1 and TRBJ1-5; D is unresolved. The V gene lost 4 bases and the J gene lost 6 bases, with 13 bases spanning the gap. This CDR3 is 14 amino acids long. Germline V gene lookup returns CDR1 LGHDT and CDR2 YNNKEL (reference sequence). CDR3 region: CASSPVRLGQPQHF. CDR3 in DNA: TGTGCCAGCAGCCCCGTACGGCTTGGTCAGCCCCAGCATTTT.

The J gene is TRBJ1-1, the V gene TRBV18, with D uncertain. The CDR3 consists of 12 residues. V lost 6 bases, J lost 1 base, and 6 bases lay in between. Per the germline V gene, CDR1 is KGHSH and CDR2 is LQKENI. CDR3 region: CASSGTNTEAFF. Written as DNA, the CDR3 is TGTGCCAGCTCTGGCACGAACACTGAAGCTTTCTTT.

This clonotype was counted a few times. The chain joins TRBV2 to TRBJ1-1; D is unresolved. Germline-derived CDR1 and CDR2 are SNHLY and FYNNEI. V gave up 6 bases and J gave up 1 base, with 9 bases separating them. The length of the CDR3 is 13 residues. This CDR3 reads CASRGYRNTEAFF. In nucleotides, the CDR3 is TGTGCCAGCAGGGGGTATAGGAACACTGAAGCTTTCTTT.

CDR3 coding DNA: TGCAGCGTTGATCGGGGCAGGGGGTCGGATACGCAGTATTTT. It translates to CSVDRGRGSDTQYF. The chain has TRBV29-1 and TRBJ2-3, with 7 bases fitting TRBD1. CDR1 SQVTM and CDR2 ANQGSEA come from the germline V gene. The junction had 9 bases not matched to a gene; V was cut back by 3 bases and J by 6 bases. The CDR3 is 14 residues long.

This chain joins TRBV9 and TRBJ2-2; D may be TRBD1 or TRBD2 (5 bases each). Looked up from germline, CDR1 is SGDLS and CDR2 is YYNGEE. This CDR3 is 16 amino acids long. V lost 3 bases to trimming and J lost 1 base, with 13 bases between them. CDR3 DNA sequence: TGTGCCAGCAGCGCCGCCGGGACCCGGAACACCGGGGAGCTGTTTTTT. This gives the protein CASSAAGTRNTGELFF.

V is TRBV27 and J is TRBJ2-7; TRBD2 matches 8 bases. The CDR3 has 16 amino acids. Germline V lookup: CDR1 MNHEY, CDR2 SMNVEV (reference sequence). Losses at the gene ends were 4 bases for V and 0 bases for J; bases not matched to a gene: 8. In nucleotides, the CDR3 is TGTGCCAGCAGTTCCACTGAGCGGGGGCTCTCCTACGAGCAGTACTTC. As protein: CASSSTERGLSYEQYF.

CDR3 DNA: TGTGCCAGCAGTTTCGGCTACGAGCAGTACTTC. As protein: CASSFGYEQYF. The rearrangement links TRBV6-2 or TRBV6-3 to TRBJ2-7; no clear D. Trimming pared 4 bases from V and 3 bases from J, leaving 4 bases between. The CDR3 loop spans 11 amino acids. Germline loops: CDR1 MNHEY, CDR2 SVGEGT.

V usage is TRBV2 and J usage is TRBJ1-1; perhaps TRBD1 as D (6 bases). Trimming removed 6 bases at V and 4 bases at J, with 12 bases between. Germline-derived CDR1 and CDR2 are SNHLY and FYNNEI. The CDR3 loop spans 13 amino acids. The CDR3 region is CASRKQGRTEAFF. In DNA form, the CDR3 reads TGTGCCAGCAGAAAACAGGGACGCACTGAAGCTTTCTTT.

V and J are TRBV30 and TRBJ2-3, with a possible D match to TRBD1 (6 bases). Trimming left V 5 bases short and J 11 bases short, with 14 bases between. The CDR3 has 11 amino acids. Germline assignment: CDR1 GTSNPN and CDR2 SVGIG (reference sequence). The DNA of the CDR3 is TGTGCCTGGGTACTCGACAGGCTGCAGTATTTT. The encoded protein is CAWVLDRLQYF.

This chain links TRBV6-2 or TRBV6-3 with TRBJ2-7; TRBD2 is a possible D gene (5 bases). The CDR3 length is 14 residues. Germline lookup yields CDR1 MNHEY and CDR2 SVGEGT. V lost 2 bases, J lost 5 bases, and 13 bases lay in between. CDR3 coding DNA: TGTGCCAGCAGTTACGTGCTAGCAGGCAACGAGCAGTACTTC. Its protein is CASSYVLAGNEQYF.

This chain links TRBV20-1 with TRBJ1-5, with 9 bases aligning to TRBD1. CDR1 and CDR2 (germline): DFQATT, SNEGSKA (reference sequence). This CDR3 has 18 amino acids. J was trimmed by 3 bases and V by 0 bases; bases with no gene match: 12. The CDR3 coding sequence is TGCAGTGCTAGAGATTTGGACAGGGGCTTTCTCCCCAATCAGCCCCAGCATTTT. Residues: CSARDLDRGFLPNQPQHF.

This clonotype was detected once. The rearrangement links TRBV20-1 to TRBJ2-4; possible D gene TRBD1, 6 bases. The germline V and J ends were trimmed by 6 bases and 5 bases, with 17 bases remaining between them. CDR1 is DFQATT and CDR2 is SNEGSKA in the germline V gene (reference sequence). The CDR3 has 14 residues. Here the CDR3 DNA reads TGCAGTGCCCCCCGCCAGGGGAGAGAAAACATTCAGTACTTC. Protein sequence: CSAPRQGRENIQYF.

CDR3 sequence (DNA): TGTGCCAGCAGTTTCGTGACAGGGGGGGACTCCTACGAGCAGTACTTC. Translation gives CASSFVTGGDSYEQYF. V and J are TRBV27 and TRBJ2-7, with 9 bases matching TRBD1. The V segment lost 3 bases and the J segment 0 bases; nucleotides outside the gene matches: 6. Germline V gene sequence: CDR1 MNHEY, CDR2 SMNVEV (reference sequence). CDR3 length equals 16 residues.

The chain employs TRBV15 and TRBJ1-5, with D tentatively TRBD1 (5 bases). The CDR3 runs to 18 residues. Germline V CDR1 and CDR2: LNHNV, YYDKDF (reference sequence). The V and J ends lost 0 bases and 4 bases respectively, with 19 bases between them. The CDR3 DNA reads TGTGCCACCAGCAGAGAAAGAATGGGGACCACTGGGAATCAGCCCCAGCATTTT. Residues: CATSRERMGTTGNQPQHF.

This clonotype appeared a few times. The chain is built from TRBV6-5 and TRBJ1-5; D is undetermined. The V gene's germline CDR1 is MNHEY and CDR2 SVGAGI. The CDR3 contains 15 residues. Trimming took 5 bases from V and 4 from J, leaving 15 bases between them. In nucleotides, the CDR3 is TGTGCCAGCAGTACTCGCGGTACGGGAAATCAGCCCCAGCATTTT. It translates to CASSTRGTGNQPQHF.

The chain has TRBV20-1 and TRBJ1-2, with 9 positions matching TRBD1. Germline CDR1 is DFQATT and CDR2 is SNEGSKA (reference sequence). With 2 bases clipped from V and 4 bases from J, the junction kept 8 bases outside the gene matches. The CDR3 extends over 15 amino acids. As DNA, the CDR3 is TGCAGTGCTAGACCCGGGACAGGGCGACGCTATGGCTACACCTTC. Its translation: CSARPGTGRRYGYTF.

This chain links TRBV6-5 with TRBJ1-5; no firm D call. Trimming removed 4 bases at V and 0 bases at J, with 13 bases between. Germline V CDR1 and CDR2: MNHEY, SVGAGI. The CDR3 covers 16 residues. CDR3 bases: TGTGCCAGCAGTTCGCGGACCCTAAATAGCAATCAGCCCCAGCATTTT. Amino acids: CASSSRTLNSNQPQHF.

Relative to its sample, this clonotype is medium-sized. The chain is built from TRBV7-3 and TRBJ2-3, with 8 bases identical to TRBD2. This CDR3 is 18 amino acids long. Trimming cost V 1 base and J 0 bases; bases outside gene matches: 9. Per germline, CDR1 SGHTA and CDR2 FQGTGA. Here the CDR3 DNA reads TGTGCCAGCAGCTTAAGCGTAATGGCTAGCGGGAGCACAGATACGCAGTATTTT. Translating it yields CASSLSVMASGSTDTQYF.

The chain employs TRBV7-2 and TRBJ2-3; TRBD2 matches 9 bases. From germline, CDR1 is SGHTA and CDR2 FQGNSA. With 5 bases clipped from V and 5 bases from J, the junction kept 17 bases outside the gene matches. The CDR3 length is 18 residues. CDR3 sequence (DNA): TGTGCCAGCAGCGCCCGTTTAAGCGCGGGGGGGCCCGGAGATACGCAGTATTTT. This translates into CASSARLSAGGPGDTQYF.

V and J are TRBV29-1 and TRBJ1-2; D call uncertain. Germline V gives CDR1 SQVTM, CDR2 ANQGSEA. The CDR3 is 16 residues long. Deletions cut 3 bases from V and 4 bases from J, with 21 bases between. CDR3 amino acids: CSVEPPWEELSYGYTF. CDR3 DNA: TGCAGCGTTGAGCCCCCCTGGGAGGAATTAAGCTATGGCTACACCTTC.

This clonotype has just one count. The chain carries TRBV6-5 and TRBJ2-7; D gene uncertain. Trimming took off 2 bases at V and 1 base at J, with 9 bases between the two ends. The germline gives CDR1 MNHEY, CDR2 SVGAGI. This CDR3 region has 14 residues. CDR3 amino acids: CASSYRSDSYEQYF. The CDR3 DNA is TGTGCCAGCAGTTACCGGTCCGATTCCTACGAGCAGTACTTC.